This T cell receptor (beta chain) was documented in a study of cytomegalovirus exposure and HLA in healthy donors. This clone has only one observation. The CDR3 contains 16 residues. Germline V gives CDR1 SGHAT, CDR2 FQNNGV. With 1 base removed from V and 4 bases from J, the gap between germline ends came to 14 bases. PCR involved 60 Vbeta and 13 Jbeta primers. Repertoires were generated with immunoSEQ multiplex PCR, while TCRdb's copy carries only in-frame clones and drops some. The sample carries 100,000 to 150,000 clones, over 60% recorded once. The sequence came from a female donor in good health and CMV-seronegative. The chain recombines TRBV11-2 with TRBJ2-1; D uncertain. The sequencing input was PBMCs. CDR3 sequence: CASSLGRVAKYNEQFF. The CDR3, as DNA: TGTGCCAGCAGCTTAGGTCGGGTGGCAAAATACAATGAGCAGTTCTTC. The full variable domain, completed using reference TRBV11-2 and TRBJ2-1, is EAGVAQSPRYKIIEKRQSVAFWCNPISGHATLYWYQQILGQGPKLLIQFQNNGVVDDSQLPKDRFSAERLKGVDSTLKIQPAKLEDSAVYLCASSLGRVAKYNEQFFGPGTRLTVL.